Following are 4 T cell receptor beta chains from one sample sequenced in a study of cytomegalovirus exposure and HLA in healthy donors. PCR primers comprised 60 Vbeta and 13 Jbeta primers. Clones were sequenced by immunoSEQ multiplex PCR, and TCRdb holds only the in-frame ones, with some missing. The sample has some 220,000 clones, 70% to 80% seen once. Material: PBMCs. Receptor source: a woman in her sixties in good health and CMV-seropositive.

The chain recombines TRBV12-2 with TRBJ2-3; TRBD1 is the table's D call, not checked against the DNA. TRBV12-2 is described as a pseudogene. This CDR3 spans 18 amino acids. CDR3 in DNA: TGTGCAAGTCGCTTCAGGGGGGACCTCCTTTTCGGCCCAGATACGCAGTATTTT. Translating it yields CASRFRGDLLFGPDTQYF.

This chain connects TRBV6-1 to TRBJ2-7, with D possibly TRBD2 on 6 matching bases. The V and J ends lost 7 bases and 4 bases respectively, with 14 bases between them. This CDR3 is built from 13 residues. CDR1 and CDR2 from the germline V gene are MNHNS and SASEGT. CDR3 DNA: TGTGCCAGCATGCGGGACCCGGGGTACGAGCAGTACTTC. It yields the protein CASMRDPGYEQYF.

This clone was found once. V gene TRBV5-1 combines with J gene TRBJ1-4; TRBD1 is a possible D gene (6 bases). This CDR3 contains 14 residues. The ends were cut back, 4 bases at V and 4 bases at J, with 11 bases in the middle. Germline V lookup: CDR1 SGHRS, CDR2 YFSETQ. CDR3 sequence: CASSVDSHNEKLFF. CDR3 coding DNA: TGCGCCAGCAGCGTGGACAGTCATAATGAAAAACTGTTTTTT.

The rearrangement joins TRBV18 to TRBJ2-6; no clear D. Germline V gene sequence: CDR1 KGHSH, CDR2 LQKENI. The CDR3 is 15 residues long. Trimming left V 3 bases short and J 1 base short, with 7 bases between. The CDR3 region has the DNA TGTGCCAGCTCACCGGAACAGTCTGGGGCCAACGTCCTGACTTTC. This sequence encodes CASSPEQSGANVLTF.